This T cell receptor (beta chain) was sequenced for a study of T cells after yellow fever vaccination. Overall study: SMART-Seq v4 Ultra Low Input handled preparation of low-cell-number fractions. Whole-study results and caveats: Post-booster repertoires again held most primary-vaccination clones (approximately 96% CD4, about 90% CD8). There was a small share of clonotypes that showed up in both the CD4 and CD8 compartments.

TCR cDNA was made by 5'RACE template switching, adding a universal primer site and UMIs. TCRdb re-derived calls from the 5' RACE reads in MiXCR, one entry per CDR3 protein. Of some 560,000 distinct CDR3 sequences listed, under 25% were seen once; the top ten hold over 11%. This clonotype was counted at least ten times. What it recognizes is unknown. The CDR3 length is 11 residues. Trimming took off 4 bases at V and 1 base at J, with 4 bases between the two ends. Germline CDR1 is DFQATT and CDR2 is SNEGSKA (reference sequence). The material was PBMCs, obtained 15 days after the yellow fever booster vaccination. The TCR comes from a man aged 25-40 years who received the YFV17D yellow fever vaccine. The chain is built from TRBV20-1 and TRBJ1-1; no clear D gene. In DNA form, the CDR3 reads TGCAGTGCTACAGAGAACACTGAAGCTTTCTTT. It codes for CSATENTEAFF.